This T cell receptor (beta chain) was obtained from a study of CD8+ T cells in alopecia areata. For the study at large: Each day, treated patients took oral tofacitinib twice, at 5 to 10 mg per dose. Whole-study findings and limits: Besides other cells, scalp samples also yield sequences of resident alphabeta T cells from normal skin. Researchers report lesional scalp, most notably alopecia totalis/universalis, outstripped normal scalp in clonality. Against the mouse data, patients shared TCRs less clearly, possibly for HLA reasons.

Looked up from germline, CDR1 is MNHEY and CDR2 is SVGAGI. The V gene end was trimmed by 7 bases and the J gene end by 7 bases; junction bases not matched to a gene: 3. The length of the CDR3 is 13 residues. Worth noting for this clone: Its antigen is unknown.

Following RNA extraction, reverse transcription yielded cDNA that acted as the sequencing template. TCRdb keeps only in-frame clones here, not all; method: immunoSEQ multiplex PCR. Found here are about 130,000 clones, about 47% of them singletons; the top ten hold around a sixth. The TCR was taken from a human donor with alopecia areata. The sequences come from CD8+ T cells sorted from blood, collected at week 0. This sequence joins TRBV6-5 and TRBJ2-2; 10 positions match TRBD1. The CDR3 here is CASTGTGDGELFF. The CDR3 DNA reads TGTGCCAGCACCGGGACAGGGGACGGGGAGCTGTTTTTT.